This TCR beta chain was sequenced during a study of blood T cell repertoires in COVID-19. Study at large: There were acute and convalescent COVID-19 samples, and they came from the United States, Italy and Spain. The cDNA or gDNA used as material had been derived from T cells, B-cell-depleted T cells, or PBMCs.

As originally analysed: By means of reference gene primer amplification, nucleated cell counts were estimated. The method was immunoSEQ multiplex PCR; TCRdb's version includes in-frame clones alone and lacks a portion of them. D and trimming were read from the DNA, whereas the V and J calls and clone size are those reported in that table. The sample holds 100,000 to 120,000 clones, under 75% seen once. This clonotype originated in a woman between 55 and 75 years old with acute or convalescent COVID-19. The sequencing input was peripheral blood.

CDR3 DNA sequence: TGTGCCAGCTCACCACGTGACAGGCCCTACGAGCAGTACTTC. It translates to CASSPRDRPYEQYF. The chain carries TRBV18 and TRBJ2-7; TRBD1 might be the D (6 bases). The CDR3 has 14 amino acids. Deletions cut 1 base from V and 2 bases from J, with 9 bases between. Germline loops: CDR1 KGHSH, CDR2 LQKENI. The variable domain in full, completed from reference TRBV18 and TRBJ2-7, reads NAGVMQNPRHLVRRRGQEARLRCSPMKGHSHVYWYRQLPEEGLKFMVYLQKENIIDESGMPKERFSAEFPKEGPSILRIQQVVRGDSAAYFCASSPRDRPYEQYFGPGTRLTVT.